The 18 T cell receptor beta chains below come from one sample, sequenced in a study of blood T cell repertoires in COVID-19. Sequencing was performed with immunoSEQ multiplex PCR; in TCRdb, only in-frame clones are kept and a portion is missing. The sample gives approximately 240,000 clones, approximately 87% of which show up once; about 3.1% is in the top ten. Material for sequencing was PBMCs or T cells enriched from blood (not recorded which). These TCRs come from a woman between 45 and 60 years old in a cohort exposed to, infected with or recovered from COVID-19 (not recorded which).

This chain joins TRBV29-1 and TRBJ1-1; 9 bases align to TRBD1. The CDR3 is made up of 14 amino acids. The trim removed 7 bases at V and 3 bases at J, leaving 9 bases unmatched. CDR1 SQVTM and CDR2 ANQGSEA come from the germline V gene. The CDR3 coding sequence is TGCAGCGCCGAGGGACGGACAGGGGACACTGAAGCTTTCTTT. Its translation is CSAEGRTGDTEAFF.

CDR3 nucleotides: TGCGCCAGCAGCCAGAGGGACAGGGATGCTGGCTACACCTTC. It yields the protein CASSQRDRDAGYTF. V usage is TRBV5-1 and J usage is TRBJ1-2; the match to TRBD1 covers 9 bases. V was pared by 4 bases and J by 7 bases, with 8 bases of the junction left unmatched. In germline, CDR1 is SGHRS, CDR2 YFSETQ. The CDR3 length is 14 residues.

The V call is TRBV5-1, the J call TRBJ2-3; D gene unclear. There are 14 residues in the CDR3. CDR1 is SGHRS, CDR2 YFSETQ, per germline. Between the trimmed V and J ends, which lost 6 bases and 2 bases, there was a span of 13 bases. In DNA, the CDR3 is TGCGCCAGCACAGGTCAGGCGAACACAGATACGCAGTATTTT. It encodes CASTGQANTDTQYF.

This clone was picked up many times. The chain has TRBV9 and TRBJ2-3; 7 bases line up with TRBD1. V was clipped by 0 bases and J by 6 bases; unmatched bases: 7. Germline lookup yields CDR1 SGDLS and CDR2 YYNGEE. The CDR3 runs 15 residues. CDR3 protein: CASSVDQGDGDTQYF. The CDR3 DNA reads TGTGCCAGCAGCGTAGATCAGGGGGATGGCGATACGCAGTATTTT.

This sequence joins TRBV5-4 and TRBJ2-1; 9 positions agree with TRBD1. The germline CDR1 and CDR2 sequences are SGHNT and YYREEE (reference sequence). The CDR3 consists of 16 residues. V was clipped by 0 bases and J by 4 bases; unmatched bases: 5. Written as DNA, the CDR3 is TGTGCCAGCAGCTTGGGGACAGGGGCGGGGTACAATGAGCAGTTCTTC. It yields the protein CASSLGTGAGYNEQFF.

The V call is TRBV19, the J call TRBJ1-2; 7 bases fit TRBD1. With V trimmed by 3 bases and J by 2 bases, 12 bases remained unmatched. The V gene's germline CDR1 is LNHDA and CDR2 SQIVND (reference sequence). The CDR3 covers 17 residues. The CDR3 coding sequence is TGTGCCAGTAGTATCCACAGGGGTCAACGATTGAACTATGGCTACACCTTC. Encoded protein: CASSIHRGQRLNYGYTF.

This chain links TRBV9 with TRBJ2-1; D gene unclear. V was cut by 1 base and J by 5 bases, with 16 bases left in between. This CDR3 comprises 16 residues. Germline values: CDR1 SGDLS, CDR2 YYNGEE. The CDR3, as DNA: TGTGCCAGCAGCGTATCTGCTGAGGTCAGACACAATGAGCAGTTCTTC. Translating it yields CASSVSAEVRHNEQFF. The entire variable domain, with the rest obtained from reference TRBV9 and TRBJ2-1, is as follows: DSGVTQTPKHLITATGQRVTLRCSPRSGDLSVYWYQQSLDQGLQFLIQYYNGEERAKGNILERFSAQQFPDLHSELNLSSLELGDSALYFCASSVSAEVRHNEQFFGPGTRLTVL.

V is TRBV13 and J is TRBJ1-2, with 7 bases lining up with TRBD1. Trimming at V came to 5 bases and at J to 7 bases, leaving 13 bases not matched to a gene. The CDR3 sequence is 15 residues long. Germline-derived CDR1 and CDR2 are PRHDT and FYEKMQ (reference sequence). The CDR3 DNA follows: TGTGCCAGCAGCGGAGGGACAGCCGGCCGGCGTGGCTACACCTTC. It encodes CASSGGTAGRRGYTF. Together with reference TRBV13 and TRBJ1-2, the CDR3 gives the full variable domain: AAGVIQSPRHLIKEKRETATLKCYPIPRHDTVYWYQQGPGQDPQFLISFYEKMQSDKGSIPDRFSAQQFSDYHSELNMSSLELGDSALYFCASSGGTAGRRGYTFGSGTRLTVV.

The chain recombines TRBV6-2 or TRBV6-3 with TRBJ1-2; the match to TRBD1 covers 8 bases. Losses at the gene ends were 0 bases for V and 5 bases for J; bases not matched to a gene: 8. The CDR3 has 16 amino acids. Per germline, CDR1 MNHEY and CDR2 SVGEGT. The CDR3 DNA is TGTGCCAGCAGTTACTCCGCGACAGGGGTAAGTTATGGCTACACCTTC. Amino acid sequence: CASSYSATGVSYGYTF.

The rearrangement links TRBV24-1 to TRBJ1-2; 10 bases fit TRBD1. Germline V gives CDR1 KGHDR, CDR2 SFDVKD. The CDR3 runs 14 residues. Losses at the gene ends were 7 bases for V and 8 bases for J; bases not matched to a gene: 9. CDR3 protein: CATRGQGMMGGYTF. Written as DNA, the CDR3 is TGTGCCACCAGGGGACAGGGGATGATGGGCGGCTACACCTTC.

CDR3 DNA: TGTGCCAGCACCCTAAGGGAGGAGAGGGCCGCTTTCTTT. This gives the protein CASTLREERAAFF. The chain links TRBV6-1 to TRBJ1-1; D ambiguous. CDR1 is MNHNS and CDR2 is SASEGT in the germline V gene. Trimming stripped 7 bases from V and 11 bases from J, with 20 bases between. The CDR3 consists of 13 residues.

In its sample, this clone was seen once. The chain combines TRBV28 with TRBJ1-5; TRBD1 aligns across 7 bases. This CDR3 has 15 amino acids. V gave up 7 bases and J gave up 6 bases; unmatched junction bases: 12. CDR1 MDHEN and CDR2 SYDVKM come from the germline V gene. The CDR3 DNA reads TGTGCCAGCACTTCCACCAGGGGGTTAGCTCAGCCCCAGCATTTT. This translates into CASTSTRGLAQPQHF.

V gene TRBV5-1 combines with J gene TRBJ1-2; no reliable D call. V lost 4 bases and J 6 bases, leaving 16 bases between the germline ends. The V gene's germline CDR1 is SGHRS and CDR2 YFSETQ. This CDR3 is 14 amino acids long. CDR3 amino acids: CASSPVPGGHGYTF. CDR3 nucleotides: TGCGCCAGCAGCCCGGTGCCAGGAGGCCATGGCTACACCTTC. Supplemented by reference TRBV5-1 and TRBJ1-2, the full variable domain reads KAGVTQTPRYLIKTRGQQVTLSCSPISGHRSVSWYQQTPGQGLQFLFEYFSETQRNKGNFPGRFSGRQFSNSRSEMNVSTLELGDSALYLCASSPVPGGHGYTFGSGTRLTVV.

The chain couples TRBV13 to TRBJ2-5; possible D gene TRBD2, 6 bases. Germline V gene sequence: CDR1 PRHDT, CDR2 FYEKMQ (reference sequence). This CDR3 has 12 residues. The ends were cut back, 3 bases at V and 4 bases at J, with 6 bases in the middle. Written as DNA, the CDR3 is TGTGCCAGCAGCTTGCGGGGAGAGACCCAGTACTTC. Protein: CASSLRGETQYF.

The J gene is TRBJ2-1, the V gene TRBV4-2; 12 bases match TRBD2. V trimming: 3 bases; J trimming: 4 bases; junction bases outside the gene matches: 4. CDR1 and CDR2 (germline): LGHNA, YNFKEQ. This CDR3 comprises 16 residues. CDR3 sequence: CASSHQTSGGYNEQFF. The CDR3 DNA is TGTGCCAGCAGCCACCAGACTAGCGGGGGTTACAATGAGCAGTTCTTC.

The J gene is TRBJ1-4, the V gene TRBV6-5, with D maybe TRBD1 (6 bases). CDR3 length equals 16 residues. V was shortened by 0 bases and J by 4 bases, with 12 bases between the two germline ends. The V gene's germline CDR1 is MNHEY and CDR2 SVGAGI. The CDR3: CASSYSGGLGNEKLFF. Written as DNA, the CDR3 is TGTGCCAGCAGTTACTCGGGGGGGCTGGGTAATGAAAAACTGTTTTTT.

About this clone itself: The junction differs from germline at one of its ends, possibly a read error. For the CDR3, the DNA is TGTGCCACCAGTAGGGGTTTGGGGGGGGGCTATGGCTACACCTTC. Translation: CATSRGLGGGYGYTF. This sequence joins TRBV27 and TRBJ1-2; a possible D gene is TRBD1 (5 bases). CDR1 and CDR2 from the germline V gene are MNHEY and SMNVEV (reference sequence). The CDR3 covers 15 residues.

The chain has TRBV6-5 and TRBJ1-5, with unresolved D. The V gene lost 0 bases and the J gene lost 4 bases, with 10 bases spanning the gap. The length of the CDR3 is 15 residues. The V gene's germline CDR1 is MNHEY and CDR2 SVGAGI. In DNA form, the CDR3 reads TGTGCCAGCAGTTACTCATTCAGATTAAATCAGCCCCAGCATTTT. As protein: CASSYSFRLNQPQHF.